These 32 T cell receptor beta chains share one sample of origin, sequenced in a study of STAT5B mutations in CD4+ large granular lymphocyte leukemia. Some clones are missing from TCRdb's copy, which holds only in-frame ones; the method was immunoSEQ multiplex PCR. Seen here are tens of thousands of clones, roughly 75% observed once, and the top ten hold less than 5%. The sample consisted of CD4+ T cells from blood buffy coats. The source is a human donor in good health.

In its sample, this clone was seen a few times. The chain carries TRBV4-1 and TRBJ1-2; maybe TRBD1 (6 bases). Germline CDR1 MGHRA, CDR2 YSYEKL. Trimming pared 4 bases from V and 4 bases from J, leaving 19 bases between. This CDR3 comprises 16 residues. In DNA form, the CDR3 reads TGCGCCAGCAGCCCCCAGGGAGAGGGGGGCTCCTATGGCTACACCTTC. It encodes CASSPQGEGGSYGYTF.

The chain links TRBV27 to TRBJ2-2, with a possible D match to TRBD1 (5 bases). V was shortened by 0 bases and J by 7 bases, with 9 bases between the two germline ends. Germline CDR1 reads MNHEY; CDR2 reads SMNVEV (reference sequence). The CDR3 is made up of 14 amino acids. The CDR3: CASSLSTQGGELFF. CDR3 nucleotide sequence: TGTGCCAGCAGTTTATCGACTCAGGGCGGGGAGCTGTTTTTT.

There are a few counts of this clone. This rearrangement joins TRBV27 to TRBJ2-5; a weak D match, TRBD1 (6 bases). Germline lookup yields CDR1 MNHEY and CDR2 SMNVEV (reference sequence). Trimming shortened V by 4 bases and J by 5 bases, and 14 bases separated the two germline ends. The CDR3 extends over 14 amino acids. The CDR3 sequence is CASSSNRVGETQYF. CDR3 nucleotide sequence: TGTGCCAGCAGTTCGAACAGGGTTGGTGAGACCCAGTACTTC.

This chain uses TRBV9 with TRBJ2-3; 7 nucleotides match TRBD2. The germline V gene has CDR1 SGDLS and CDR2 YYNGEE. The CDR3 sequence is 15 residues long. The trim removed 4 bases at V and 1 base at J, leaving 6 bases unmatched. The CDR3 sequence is CASSMGGPGTDTQYF. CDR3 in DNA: TGTGCCAGCAGCATGGGAGGGCCGGGCACAGATACGCAGTATTTT.

The CDR3 loop is CAGRDSRNTEAFF. CDR3 in DNA: TGTGCCGGGAGGGACAGCAGAAACACTGAAGCTTTCTTT. V gene TRBV6-1 combines with J gene TRBJ1-1; 7 nucleotides align to TRBD1. CDR3 length: 13 amino acids. Germline trimming cut 11 bases from V and 2 bases from J; bases unmatched to any gene: 8. CDR1 and CDR2 (germline): MNHNS, SASEGT.

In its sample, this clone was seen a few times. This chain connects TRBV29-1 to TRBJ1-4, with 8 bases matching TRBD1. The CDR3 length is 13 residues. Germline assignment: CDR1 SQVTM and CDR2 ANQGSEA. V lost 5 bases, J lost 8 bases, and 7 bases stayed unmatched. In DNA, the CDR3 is TGCAGCGTTAAATGGACAGGGATCGAAAAACTGTTTTTT. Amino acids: CSVKWTGIEKLFF.

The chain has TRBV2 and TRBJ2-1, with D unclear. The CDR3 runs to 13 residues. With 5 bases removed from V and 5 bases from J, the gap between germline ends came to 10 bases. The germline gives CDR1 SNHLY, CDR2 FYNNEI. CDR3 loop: CASSSETNNEQFF. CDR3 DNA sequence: TGTGCCAGCAGTTCGGAGACCAACAATGAGCAGTTCTTC.

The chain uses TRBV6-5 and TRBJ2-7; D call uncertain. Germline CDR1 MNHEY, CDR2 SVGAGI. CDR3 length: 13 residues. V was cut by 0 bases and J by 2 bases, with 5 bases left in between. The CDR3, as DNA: TGTGCCAGCAGTTACTCCAGGACCTACGAGCAGTACTTC. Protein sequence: CASSYSRTYEQYF.

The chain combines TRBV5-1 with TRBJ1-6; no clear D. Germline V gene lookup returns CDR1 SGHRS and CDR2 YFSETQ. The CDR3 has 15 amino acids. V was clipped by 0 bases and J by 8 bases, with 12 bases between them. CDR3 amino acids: CASSLGSALDSPLHF. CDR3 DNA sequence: TGCGCCAGCAGCTTGGGCAGTGCCCTGGATTCACCCCTCCACTTT.

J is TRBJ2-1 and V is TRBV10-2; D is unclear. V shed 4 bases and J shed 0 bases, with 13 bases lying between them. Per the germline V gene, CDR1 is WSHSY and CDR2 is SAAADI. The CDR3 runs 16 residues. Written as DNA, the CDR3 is TGCGCCAGCAGTGGTTGGGTCCCAAGCTCCTACAATGAGCAGTTCTTC. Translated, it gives CASSGWVPSSYNEQFF.

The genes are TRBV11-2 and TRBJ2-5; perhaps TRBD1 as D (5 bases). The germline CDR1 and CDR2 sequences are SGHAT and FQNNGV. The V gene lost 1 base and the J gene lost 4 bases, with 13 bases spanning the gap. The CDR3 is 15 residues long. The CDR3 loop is CASSLADNHLETQYF. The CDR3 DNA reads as TGTGCCAGCAGCTTAGCGGACAACCACTTAGAGACCCAGTACTTC.

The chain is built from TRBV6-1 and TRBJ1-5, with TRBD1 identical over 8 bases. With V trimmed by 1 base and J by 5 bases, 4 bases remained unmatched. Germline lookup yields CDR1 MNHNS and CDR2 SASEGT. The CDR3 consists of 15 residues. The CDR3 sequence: CASSEGTGLYQPQHF. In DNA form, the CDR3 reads TGTGCCAGCAGTGAAGGGACAGGGTTGTATCAGCCCCAGCATTTT.

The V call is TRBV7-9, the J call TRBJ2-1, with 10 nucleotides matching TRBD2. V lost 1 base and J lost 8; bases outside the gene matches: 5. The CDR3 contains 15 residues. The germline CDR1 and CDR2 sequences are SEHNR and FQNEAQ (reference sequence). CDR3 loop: CASSLGPSGSYEQFF. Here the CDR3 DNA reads TGTGCCAGCAGCTTAGGCCCTAGCGGGAGTTATGAGCAGTTCTTC.

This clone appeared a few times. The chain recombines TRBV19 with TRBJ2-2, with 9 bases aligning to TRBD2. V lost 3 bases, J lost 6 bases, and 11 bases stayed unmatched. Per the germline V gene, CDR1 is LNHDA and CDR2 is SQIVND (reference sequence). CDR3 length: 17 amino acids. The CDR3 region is CASSIGAGGTFAGELFF. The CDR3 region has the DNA TGTGCCAGTAGTATCGGAGCGGGAGGCACCTTCGCCGGGGAGCTGTTTTTT.

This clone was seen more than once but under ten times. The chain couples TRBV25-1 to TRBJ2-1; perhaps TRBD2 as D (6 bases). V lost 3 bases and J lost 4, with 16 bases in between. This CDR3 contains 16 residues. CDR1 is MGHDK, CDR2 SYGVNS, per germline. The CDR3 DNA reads TGTGCCAGCAGTGATTTCGGCGGGAAGACATACAATGAGCAGTTCTTC. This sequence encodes CASSDFGGKTYNEQFF.

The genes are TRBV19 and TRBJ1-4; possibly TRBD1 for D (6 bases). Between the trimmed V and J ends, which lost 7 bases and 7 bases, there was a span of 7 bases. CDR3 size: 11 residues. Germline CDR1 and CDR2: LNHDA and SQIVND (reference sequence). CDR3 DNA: TGTGCCAGTAAGGGGGTTGAAAAACTGTTTTTT. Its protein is CASKGVEKLFF.

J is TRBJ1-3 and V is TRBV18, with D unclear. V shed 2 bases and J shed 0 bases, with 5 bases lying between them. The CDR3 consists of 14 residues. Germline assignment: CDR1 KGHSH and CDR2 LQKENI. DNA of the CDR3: TGTGCCAGCTCACCAGAGAGCTCTGGAAACACCATATATTTT. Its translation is CASSPESSGNTIYF.

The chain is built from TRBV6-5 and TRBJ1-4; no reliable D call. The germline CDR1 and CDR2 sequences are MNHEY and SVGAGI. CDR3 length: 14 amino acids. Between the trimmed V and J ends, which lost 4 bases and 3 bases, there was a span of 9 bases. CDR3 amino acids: CASSLTGANEKLFF. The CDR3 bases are TGTGCCAGCAGTTTAACCGGGGCTAATGAAAAACTGTTTTTT.

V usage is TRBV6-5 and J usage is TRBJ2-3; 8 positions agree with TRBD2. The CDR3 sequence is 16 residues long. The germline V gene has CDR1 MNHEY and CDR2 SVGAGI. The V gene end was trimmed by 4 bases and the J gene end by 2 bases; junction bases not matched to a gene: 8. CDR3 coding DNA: TGTGCCAGCAGTTCCCTTAGCGGGGCGGCCACAGATACGCAGTATTTT. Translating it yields CASSSLSGAATDTQYF.

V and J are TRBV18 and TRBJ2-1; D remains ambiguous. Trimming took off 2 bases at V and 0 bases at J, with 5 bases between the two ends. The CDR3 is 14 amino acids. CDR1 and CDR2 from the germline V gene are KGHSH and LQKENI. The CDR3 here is CASSPTSSYNEQFF. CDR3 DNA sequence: TGTGCCAGCTCACCAACCAGCTCCTACAATGAGCAGTTCTTC.

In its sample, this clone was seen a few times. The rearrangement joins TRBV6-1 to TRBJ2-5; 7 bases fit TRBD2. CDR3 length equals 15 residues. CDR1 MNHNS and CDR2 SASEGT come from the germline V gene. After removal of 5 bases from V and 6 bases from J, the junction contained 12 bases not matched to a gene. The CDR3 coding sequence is TGTGCCAGCAGTTCGGGGGGACTCCCCGTACAGACCCAGTACTTC. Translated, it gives CASSSGGLPVQTQYF.

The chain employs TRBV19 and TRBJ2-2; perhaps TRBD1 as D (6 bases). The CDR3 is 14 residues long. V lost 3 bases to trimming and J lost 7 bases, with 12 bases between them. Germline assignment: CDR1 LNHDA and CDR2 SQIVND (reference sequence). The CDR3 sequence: CASSIRQVVGELFF. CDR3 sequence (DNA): TGTGCCAGTAGTATTAGACAGGTGGTCGGGGAGCTGTTTTTT.

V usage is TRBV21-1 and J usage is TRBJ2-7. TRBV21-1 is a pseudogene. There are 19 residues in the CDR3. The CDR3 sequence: CASSKELFTGALSSYEQYF. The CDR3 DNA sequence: TGTGCCAGCAGCAAAGAGCTCTTCACCGGGGCCTTGAGCTCCTACGAGCAGTACTTC.

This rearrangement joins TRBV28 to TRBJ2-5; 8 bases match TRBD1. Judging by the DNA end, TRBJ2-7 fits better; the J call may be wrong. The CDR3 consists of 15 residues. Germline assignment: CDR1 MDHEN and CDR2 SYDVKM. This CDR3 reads CATQARDRTSYEQYF. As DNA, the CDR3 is TGTGCCACCCAGGCCCGGGACAGGACCTCCTACGAGCAGTACTTC.

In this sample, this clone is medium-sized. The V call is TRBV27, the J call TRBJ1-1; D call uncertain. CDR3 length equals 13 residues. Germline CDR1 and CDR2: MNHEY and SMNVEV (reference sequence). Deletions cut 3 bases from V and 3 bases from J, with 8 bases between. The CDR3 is CASSFGVHTEAFF. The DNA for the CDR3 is TGTGCCAGCAGTTTCGGGGTACACACTGAAGCTTTCTTT.

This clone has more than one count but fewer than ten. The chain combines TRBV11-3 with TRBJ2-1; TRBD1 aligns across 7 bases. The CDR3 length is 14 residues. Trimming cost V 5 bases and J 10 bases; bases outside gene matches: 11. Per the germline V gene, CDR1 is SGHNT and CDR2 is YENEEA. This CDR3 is CASSPDRAKGEQFF. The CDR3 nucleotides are TGTGCCAGCAGCCCAGACAGGGCCAAGGGAGAGCAGTTCTTC.

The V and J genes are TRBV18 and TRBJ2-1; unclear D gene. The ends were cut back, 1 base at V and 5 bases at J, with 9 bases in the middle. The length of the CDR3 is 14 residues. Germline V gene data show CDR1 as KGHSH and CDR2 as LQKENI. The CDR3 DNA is TGTGCCAGCTCACCACAAGGACGGGACAATGAGCAGTTCTTC. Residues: CASSPQGRDNEQFF.

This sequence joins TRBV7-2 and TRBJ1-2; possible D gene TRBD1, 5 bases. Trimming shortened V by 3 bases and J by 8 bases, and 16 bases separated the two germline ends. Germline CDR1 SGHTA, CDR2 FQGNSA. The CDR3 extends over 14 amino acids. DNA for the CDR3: TGTGCCAGCAGCTTGGGGGGGGTCCGGGACGGCTACACCTTC. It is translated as CASSLGGVRDGYTF.

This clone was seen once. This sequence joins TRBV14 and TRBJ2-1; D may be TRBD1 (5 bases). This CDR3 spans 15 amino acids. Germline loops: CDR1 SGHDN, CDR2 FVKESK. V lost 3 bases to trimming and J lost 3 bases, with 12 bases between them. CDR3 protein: CASSHQSTVYNEQFF. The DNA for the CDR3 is TGTGCCAGCAGCCACCAATCGACAGTCTACAATGAGCAGTTCTTC.

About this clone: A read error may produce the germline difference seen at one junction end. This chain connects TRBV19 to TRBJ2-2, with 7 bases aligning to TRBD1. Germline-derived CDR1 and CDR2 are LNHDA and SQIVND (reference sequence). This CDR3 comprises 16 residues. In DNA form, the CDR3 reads TGTGCCAGTAGTTTAGATAACAGGGGAAGGCCCGGGGAGCTGTTTTTT. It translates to CASSLDNRGRPGELFF.

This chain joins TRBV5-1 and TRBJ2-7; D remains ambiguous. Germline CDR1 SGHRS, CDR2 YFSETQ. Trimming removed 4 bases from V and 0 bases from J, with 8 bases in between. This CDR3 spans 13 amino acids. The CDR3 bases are TGCGCCAGCAGCAAACCGAGCTCCTACGAGCAGTACTTC. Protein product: CASSKPSSYEQYF.

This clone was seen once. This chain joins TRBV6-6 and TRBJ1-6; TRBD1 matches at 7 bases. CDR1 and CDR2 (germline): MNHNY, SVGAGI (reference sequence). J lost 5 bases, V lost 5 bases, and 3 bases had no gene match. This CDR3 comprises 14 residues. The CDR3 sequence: CASSRGTDNSPLHF. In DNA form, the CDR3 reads TGTGCCAGCAGTCGCGGGACAGATAATTCACCCCTCCACTTT.